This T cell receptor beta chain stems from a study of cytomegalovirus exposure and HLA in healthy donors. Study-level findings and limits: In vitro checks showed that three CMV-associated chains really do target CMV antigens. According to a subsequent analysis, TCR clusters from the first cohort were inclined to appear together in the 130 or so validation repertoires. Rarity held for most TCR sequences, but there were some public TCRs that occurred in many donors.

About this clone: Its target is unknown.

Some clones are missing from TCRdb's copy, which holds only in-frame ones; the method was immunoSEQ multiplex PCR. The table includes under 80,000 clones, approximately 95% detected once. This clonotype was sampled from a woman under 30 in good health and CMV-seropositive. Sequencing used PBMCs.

The CDR3 DNA reads as TGCGCCAGCAGCTTGCAACGGACAGGGGAGCAGTTCTTC. It is translated as CASSLQRTGEQFF. This sequence joins TRBV5-1 and TRBJ2-1; TRBD1 matches 8 bases. The CDR3 is 13 amino acids. The germline gives CDR1 SGHRS, CDR2 YFSETQ. Trimming cost V 1 base and J 10 bases; bases outside gene matches: 4.